This entry concerns a single TCR beta chain. Its recognized antigen is unknown. One base away there is no much larger clone; base qualities are not given. These data are taken from a study of blood T cell repertoires in COVID-19 (dated by TCRdb to 2020 to 2021). Regarding the research as a whole: Samples covering the acute and convalescent phases of COVID-19 were provided by collaborators in the United States, Italy and Spain. The prospective study material was composed of cDNA or gDNA derived from T cells, B-cell-depleted T cells, or PBMCs. Subjects who had been exposed to COVID-19, were actively infected with it, or had recovered from it provided the deeply sampled blood TCRbeta repertoires that made up the dataset. The repertoires were released in a freely available public database intended as a resource for research on the immune response to SARS-CoV-2. The samples were drawn from two sources: the first 160 participants of the ongoing ImmuneRACE study, and about 1,300 subjects contributed by 6 global collaborators. The sample metadata nearly always contained a de-identified subject ID, COVID-19 status, age in years and sex. Where available, HLA class I and class II types were taken from metadata supplied by the sample provider and were not determined by assay-based typing.

Whole blood was collected in K2EDTA tubes by collaborating institutions according to the institutions' own protocols. For TCRbeta analysis, collaborator samples were shipped as frozen whole blood, as isolated PBMCs, or as DNA extracted from either sample type. Overall study results and their limits: The quantity of clinical and demographic metadata differed by source and by participant and was supplied without curation.

Sequences MNHEY (CDR1) and SMNVEV (CDR2) are obtained from the germline V gene (reference sequence). The CDR3 numbers 17 residues from cysteine through phenylalanine. CDR3 DNA is the only sequence kept; it has 51 bases, read in frame from the first base. The germline V end is reduced by 5 bases and the J end by 1 base; junction bases left unmatched: 7. TCRbeta CDR3 regions were amplified from genomic DNA using the immunoSEQ Assay, a bias-controlled multiplex PCR. The study's own analysis went as follows. Nucleated cell counts per sample were estimated from amplification of reference gene primers within the assay. Sequence reads were collapsed and filtered to measure the absolute abundance of every unique TCRbeta CDR3 rearrangement. For each sample, productive Simpson clonality was calculated as the square root of Simpson's diversity index over productive rearrangements. In its TCRdb copy, this immuneACCESS table keeps in-frame sequences only and misses some clones. Where compared with another copy, unresolved V genes explain less than half of these, and the others have no known cause. V, J and clone size are taken as reported in that table, and D and trimming were inferred from the DNA itself. The sample profile shows about 200,000 clones; approximately 83% of them were found once. Jointly, the top ten make up more than 2.5% of the sample.

Sequencing used peripheral blood. This TCR was sampled from a man aged 55 to 70 with acute or convalescent COVID-19. The chain was built from TRBV27 and TRBJ2-1, with 11 bases in between that match TRBD2. The nucleotide sequence is TGTGCCAGCAGTCCCTATTTAGCGGGAGGGTCCTACAATGAGCAGTTCTTC. Translated, this is CASSPYLAGGSYNEQFF.